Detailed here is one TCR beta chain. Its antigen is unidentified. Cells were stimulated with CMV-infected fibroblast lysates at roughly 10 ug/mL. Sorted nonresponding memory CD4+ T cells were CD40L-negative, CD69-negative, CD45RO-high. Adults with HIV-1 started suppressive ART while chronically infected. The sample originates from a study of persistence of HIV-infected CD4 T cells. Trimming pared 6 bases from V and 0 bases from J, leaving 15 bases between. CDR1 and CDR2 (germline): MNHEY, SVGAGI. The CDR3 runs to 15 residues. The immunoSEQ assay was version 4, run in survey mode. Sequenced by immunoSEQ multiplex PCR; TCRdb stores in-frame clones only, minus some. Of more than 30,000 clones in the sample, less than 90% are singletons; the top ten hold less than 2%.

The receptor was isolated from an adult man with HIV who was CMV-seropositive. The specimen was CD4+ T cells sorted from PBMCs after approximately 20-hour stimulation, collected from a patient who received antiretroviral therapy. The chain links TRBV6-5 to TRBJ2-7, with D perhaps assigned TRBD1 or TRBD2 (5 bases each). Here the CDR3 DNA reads TGTGCCAGCAGGGCAGGGACGTATGTCTCCTACGAGCAGTACTTC. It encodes CASRAGTYVSYEQYF.